The next 15 T cell receptor beta chains were all read from a single sample in a study of Graves' ophthalmopathy and Graves' hyperthyroidism (dated by TCRdb to the late 2010s). This sample was sequenced with an Illumina HiSeq 2000. For repertoire sequencing, TCR beta CDR3 regions were amplified from RNA transcripts. A first-round RT-PCR used HTBI primers with the Qiagen OneStep RT-PCR kit, followed by a second-round multiplex PCR, size selection and purification. Clones were called with MiXCR by TCRdb after fastp trimmed the public reads at Q25, and only in-frame beta chains were retained. When rows share a CDR3 protein, they turn into one entry using the most common DNA and genes. The sample yields hundreds of thousands of distinct CDR3 sequences; roughly 39% were counted once. The ten largest clones take up around 3.3% of the sample. The sample was peripheral blood. Source of these receptors: an adult man with Graves' ophthalmopathy.

There are many counts of this clonotype. The CDR3 DNA reads TGTGCCAGTAGCGGTCAGGGAGGGTACGAGCAGTACTTC. Its translation: CASSGQGGYEQYF. The chain links TRBV19 to TRBJ2-7; 7 nucleotides agree with TRBD2. There are 13 residues in the CDR3. Per the germline V gene, CDR1 is LNHDA and CDR2 is SQIVND (reference sequence). V was pared by 6 bases and J by 4 bases, with 6 bases of the junction left unmatched.

This clonotype came up many times. This chain links TRBV7-9 with TRBJ2-7; D may be TRBD1 or TRBD2 (5 bases each). Trimming removed 8 bases from V and 3 bases from J, with 14 bases in between. CDR1 and CDR2 (germline): SEHNR, FQNEAQ (reference sequence). The CDR3 has 13 residues. The CDR3 sequence: CASVYEGSYEQYF. In DNA, the CDR3 is TGTGCCAGCGTTTACGAGGGGAGCTACGAGCAGTACTTC.

This chain uses TRBV7-3 with TRBJ2-7, with TRBD2 identical over 13 bases. There are 15 residues in the CDR3. The ends lost 4 bases at V and 6 bases at J; junction bases unmatched: 6. CDR1 and CDR2 (germline): SGHTA, FQGTGA. CDR3 amino acids: CASSSSTSGGSEQYF. The CDR3 DNA follows: TGTGCCAGCAGCTCGTCGACTAGCGGGGGGTCCGAGCAGTACTTC.

This clonotype occurred many times. The V gene is TRBV6-5, the J gene TRBJ2-7, with D possibly TRBD2 on 6 matching bases. Germline V CDR1 and CDR2: MNHEY, SVGAGI. The ends were cut back, 4 bases at V and 2 bases at J, with 15 bases in the middle. This CDR3 contains 15 residues. As DNA, the CDR3 is TGTGCCAGCAGTTCCCTCGGGGGATTCCCCTACGAGCAGTACTTC. This encodes CASSSLGGFPYEQYF.

This clonotype was observed many times. The V call is TRBV29-1, the J call TRBJ2-2; D is undetermined. The ends were cut back, 0 bases at V and 4 bases at J, with 9 bases in the middle. CDR1 is SQVTM, CDR2 ANQGSEA, per germline. The CDR3 extends over 14 amino acids. The CDR3 region is CSVEDPKSTGELFF. The CDR3 coding sequence is TGCAGCGTTGAAGATCCGAAGAGCACCGGGGAGCTGTTTTTT.

The genes are TRBV20-1 and TRBJ2-3; D unresolved. The germline V gene encodes CDR1 DFQATT and CDR2 SNEGSKA (reference sequence). The V end was cut by 3 bases, the J end by 0 bases, with 7 bases between. This CDR3 spans 13 amino acids. CDR3 loop: CSASPASTDTQYF. CDR3 in DNA: TGCAGTGCTAGTCCGGCTAGCACAGATACGCAGTATTTT.

The V call is TRBV7-2, the J call TRBJ1-2; D remains unclear. This CDR3 contains 12 residues. The germline V gene encodes CDR1 SGHTA and CDR2 FQGNSA. Trimming took 1 base from V and 8 from J, leaving 8 bases between them. The CDR3 loop is CASSLDTWGYTF. CDR3 nucleotide sequence: TGTGCCAGCAGCTTAGATACTTGGGGCTACACCTTC.

This clonotype was recorded at least ten times. The rearrangement joins TRBV12-3 or TRBV12-4 to TRBJ1-2; 11 positions match TRBD1. V lost 6 bases, J lost 4 bases, and 13 bases stayed unmatched. The CDR3 runs 17 residues. The CDR3 sequence: CASRSWPGQGDGYGYTF. As DNA, the CDR3 is TGTGCCAGCAGATCCTGGCCGGGACAGGGGGATGGCTATGGCTACACCTTC.

This clonotype has more than one count but fewer than ten. V and J are TRBV11-2 and TRBJ1-1; the D gene is possibly TRBD1 (6 bases). The germline V gene encodes CDR1 SGHAT and CDR2 FQNNGV. Deletions cut 1 base from V and 1 base from J, with 13 bases between. This CDR3 has 16 residues. CDR3 bases: TGTGCCAGCAGCTTAGGGACACAGGGTTCGAACACTGAAGCTTTCTTT. This translates into CASSLGTQGSNTEAFF.

This clonotype was observed at least ten times. This chain joins TRBV24-1 and TRBJ1-5, with a tentative D call TRBD1 (6 bases). Germline V gene sequence: CDR1 KGHDR, CDR2 SFDVKD. The ends were cut back, 5 bases at V and 9 bases at J, with 16 bases in the middle. The CDR3 consists of 14 residues. CDR3 residues: CATSAAGASRPQHF. CDR3 DNA sequence: TGTGCCACCAGTGCCGCAGGGGCGAGCAGGCCCCAGCATTTT.

This clonotype has a single count. V and J are TRBV5-1 and TRBJ1-4; tentatively, D is TRBD1 (6 bases). Germline V gene sequence: CDR1 SGHRS, CDR2 YFSETQ. The CDR3 covers 15 residues. V was shortened by 3 bases and J by 0 bases, with 9 bases between the two germline ends. This CDR3 reads CASSWGAATNEKLFF. For the CDR3, the DNA is TGCGCCAGCAGCTGGGGGGCAGCAACTAATGAAAAACTGTTTTTT.

The V gene is TRBV11-2, the J gene TRBJ1-3; D possibly corresponds to TRBD1 (5 bases). Trimming removed 4 bases from V and 2 bases from J, with 15 bases in between. CDR3 size: 16 residues. Germline-derived CDR1 and CDR2 are SGHAT and FQNNGV. CDR3 in DNA: TGTGCCAGCAGCTCTAATGGAGGGGCTACTGGAAACACCATATATTTT. Its translation: CASSSNGGATGNTIYF.

Points on this clonotype: A read error may produce the germline difference seen at one junction end. The rearrangement joins TRBV2 to TRBJ1-1; 7 positions match TRBD1. The CDR3 sequence is 14 residues long. Germline V gene lookup returns CDR1 SNHLY and CDR2 FYNNEI. The CDR3 region is CASSEFLGGTVAFF. CDR3 DNA: TGTGCCAGCAGTGAGTTTTTAGGGGGCACTGTAGCTTTCTTT.

Turning to this clonotype: The missing conserved phenylalanine or tryptophan at the end of this CDR3 makes a read error likely. V is TRBV25-1 and J is TRBJ1-1; D is perhaps TRBD1 (5 bases). Germline V CDR1 and CDR2: MGHDK, SYGVNS. CDR3 length: 12 amino acids. Trimming pared 5 bases from V and 6 bases from J, leaving 10 bases between. The CDR3 spells CASSLAGSEAFC. In nucleotides, the CDR3 is TGTGCCAGCAGTTTGGCAGGGTCTGAAGCTTTCTGT.

This clonotype has only one observation. The chain couples TRBV29-1 to TRBJ2-7; D is perhaps TRBD1 (6 bases). CDR1 and CDR2 (germline): SQVTM, ANQGSEA. Trimming cost V 4 bases and J 3 bases, with 22 bases left between them. The CDR3 totals 16 residues. CDR3 nucleotides: TGCAGCGTTGTTACAGGGACATATACTACTCGCTACGAGCAGTACTTC. It specifies CSVVTGTYTTRYEQYF.